This passage covers 29 T cell receptor beta chains from one sample sequenced in a study of T cell changes during pregnancy in multiple sclerosis (dated by TCRdb to the late 2010s). The library was obtained by the immunoSEQ multiplex PCR assay. TCRdb took over this immuneACCESS table, retaining in-frame rearrangements with V and J assigned. Such tables are incomplete; in checked studies, under half of the missing clones stem from an unresolved V gene, and the remainder is unexplained. This sample is represented by fewer than 85,000 clones; 93% of them were singletons. Roughly 2.5% of the sample is taken by the ten largest. The starting material was peripheral blood, obtained in the second trimester of pregnancy. These receptors came from a female donor with multiple sclerosis, enrolled in a pregnancy study.

The chain combines TRBV5-6 with TRBJ1-1; 7 bases fit TRBD1. The CDR3 runs to 16 residues. Per germline, CDR1 SGHDT and CDR2 YYEEEE. V shed 4 bases, J shed 1 base, and the junction held 10 bases outside the gene matches. Here the CDR3 reads CASSPEVGQRNTEAFF. The CDR3 coding sequence is TGTGCCAGCAGCCCCGAAGTGGGACAGCGGAACACTGAAGCTTTCTTT.

V is TRBV4-1 and J is TRBJ1-1; the match to TRBD1 covers 9 bases. In germline, CDR1 is MGHRA, CDR2 YSYEKL. This CDR3 region has 15 residues. Losses at the gene ends were 4 bases for V and 2 bases for J; bases not matched to a gene: 5. CDR3 protein: CASSRPGQGNTEAFF. The DNA for the CDR3 is TGCGCCAGCAGCCGTCCGGGACAGGGTAACACTGAAGCTTTCTTT.

The CDR3 region is CASLDRGGGNTIYF. CDR3 nucleotide sequence: TGTGCCAGCCTGGACAGGGGAGGTGGAAACACCATATATTTT. This chain connects TRBV7-8 to TRBJ1-3, with 9 bases lining up with TRBD1. Germline V gene lookup returns CDR1 SGHVS and CDR2 FQNEAQ. The CDR3 is 14 amino acids. V dropped 8 bases and J dropped 3; count of bases not matched to a gene: 5.

The chain employs TRBV27 and TRBJ1-1, with no clear D. The V gene's germline CDR1 is MNHEY and CDR2 SMNVEV (reference sequence). The CDR3 is made up of 14 amino acids. V was shortened by 8 bases and J by 1 base, with 14 bases between the two germline ends. CDR3 in DNA: TGTGCCAGCGCCCGGCAGGTACAGAACACTGAAGCTTTCTTT. Protein: CASARQVQNTEAFF.

The chain has TRBV5-6 and TRBJ1-3; the D gene is possibly TRBD1 (5 bases). Germline V CDR1 and CDR2: SGHDT, YYEEEE. The CDR3 totals 16 residues. Between the trimmed V and J ends, which lost 4 bases and 0 bases, there was a span of 14 bases. The CDR3 DNA reads TGTGCCAGCAGCCACGTTCAGGGTTCCTCTGGAAACACCATATATTTT. Its protein is CASSHVQGSSGNTIYF.

The gene calls are TRBV27 and TRBJ1-2; the match to TRBD1 covers 8 bases. The CDR3 spans 16 residues. After removal of 3 bases from V and 8 bases from J, the junction contained 14 bases not matched to a gene. Germline V CDR1 and CDR2: MNHEY, SMNVEV (reference sequence). The CDR3, as DNA: TGTGCCAGCAGTTTGGGAGGACAGGGAGAATTGGGGGGCTACACCTTC. Its translation: CASSLGGQGELGGYTF.

This chain connects TRBV4-1 to TRBJ2-5, with 11 nucleotides matching TRBD1. V was pared by 1 base and J by 5 bases, with 6 bases of the junction left unmatched. Germline CDR1 reads MGHRA; CDR2 reads YSYEKL. The CDR3 is made up of 16 amino acids. CDR3 DNA: TGCGCCAGCAGCCAAGGGGACAGGGGGTACGGGGAGACCCAGTACTTC. This encodes CASSQGDRGYGETQYF.

The chain recombines TRBV21-1 with TRBJ2-4; TRBD2 is the table's D call, not checked against the DNA. TRBV21-1 is an annotated pseudogene. The CDR3 extends over 17 amino acids. This CDR3 is CASSKGGLVGTKNIQYF. CDR3 in DNA: TGTGCCAGCAGCAAAGGGGGACTAGTTGGTACCAAAAACATTCAGTACTTC.

The chain links TRBV14 to TRBJ1-1; weak D call: TRBD1 (6 bases). Between the trimmed V and J ends, which lost 6 bases and 4 bases, there was a span of 15 bases. The CDR3 loop spans 14 amino acids. Germline CDR1 SGHDN, CDR2 FVKESK. The DNA of the CDR3 is TGTGCCAGCAGGCGCGACAGGTTCAGCACTGAAGCTTTCTTT. Encoded protein: CASRRDRFSTEAFF.

The V gene is TRBV6-1, the J gene TRBJ1-3; TRBD1 is a possible D gene (6 bases). The germline CDR1 and CDR2 sequences are MNHNS and SASEGT. V shed 1 base and J shed 0 bases, with 13 bases lying between them. This CDR3 has 17 residues. CDR3 residues: CASSEESGASSGNTIYF. The CDR3 DNA reads as TGTGCCAGCAGTGAAGAATCAGGGGCCAGCTCTGGAAACACCATATATTTT.

The chain recombines TRBV2 with TRBJ2-7; weak D call: TRBD2 (6 bases). V gave up 6 bases and J gave up 3 bases, with 18 bases separating them. This CDR3 has 15 amino acids. CDR1 and CDR2 from the germline V gene are SNHLY and FYNNEI. CDR3 DNA: TGTGCCAGCAGGGACCGGGACTCGACGAGCTACGAGCAGTACTTC. Encoded protein: CASRDRDSTSYEQYF.

The chain employs TRBV7-3 and TRBJ2-3; D may be TRBD1 (6 bases). CDR1 and CDR2 (germline): SGHTA, FQGTGA. The length of the CDR3 is 11 residues. V lost 4 bases, J lost 11 bases, and 10 bases lay in between. The CDR3 loop is CASSSTGQQYF. The DNA of the CDR3 is TGTGCCAGCAGCTCTACAGGGCAGCAGTATTTT.

This clone ranks as medium-sized. The chain uses TRBV7-9 and TRBJ2-1; perhaps TRBD1 as D (6 bases). The CDR3 extends over 17 amino acids. The germline V gene encodes CDR1 SEHNR and CDR2 FQNEAQ (reference sequence). V was shortened by 5 bases and J by 4 bases, with 21 bases between the two germline ends. CDR3 bases: TGTGCCAGCAGCCCGCCGCTCCAAGGACAGCTATACAATGAGCAGTTCTTC. Translation gives CASSPPLQGQLYNEQFF.

The rearrangement joins TRBV19 to TRBJ1-5, with D uncertain. Trimming stripped 7 bases from V and 0 bases from J, with 13 bases between. The germline V gene has CDR1 LNHDA and CDR2 SQIVND (reference sequence). The CDR3 extends over 15 amino acids. The CDR3: CASTVDGDSNQPQHF. The DNA of the CDR3 is TGTGCCAGTACCGTCGACGGAGATAGCAATCAGCCCCAGCATTTT. Combining the CDR3 with reference TRBV19 and TRBJ1-5 gives the whole variable domain DGGITQSPKYLFRKEGQNVTLSCEQNLNHDAMYWYRQDPGQGLRLIYYSQIVNDFQKGDIAEGYSVSREKKESFPLTVTSAQKNPTAFYLCASTVDGDSNQPQHFGDGTRLSIL.

This chain joins TRBV19 and TRBJ1-2; D not certain. Trimming removed 1 base from V and 6 bases from J, with 18 bases in between. The CDR3 consists of 16 residues. The germline gives CDR1 LNHDA, CDR2 SQIVND (reference sequence). CDR3 region: CASSIAGLRGDHGYTF. CDR3 nucleotides: TGTGCCAGTAGTATAGCCGGGCTCCGGGGAGACCATGGCTACACCTTC.

The genes are TRBV7-9 and TRBJ2-7; tentatively, D is TRBD1 (6 bases). The V and J ends lost 6 bases and 3 bases respectively, with 18 bases between them. Germline CDR1 is SEHNR and CDR2 is FQNEAQ (reference sequence). This CDR3 contains 15 residues. DNA of the CDR3: TGTGCCAGCAGTCGTCAGGGGCCGCGACTCTACGAGCAGTACTTC. This encodes CASSRQGPRLYEQYF.

The V call is TRBV5-8, the J call TRBJ1-2; D is unclear. V lost 4 bases to trimming and J lost 10 bases, with 20 bases between them. The CDR3 runs to 14 residues. Germline assignment: CDR1 SGHTS and CDR2 YDEGEE. In DNA form, the CDR3 reads TGTGCCAGCAGCCCGGGAGGTCGGATTCCGGACTACACCTTC. It specifies CASSPGGRIPDYTF.

This chain connects TRBV6-5 to TRBJ2-2, with D possibly matching TRBD2 (5 bases). CDR3 length equals 15 residues. Trimming took 10 bases from V and 6 from J, leaving 21 bases between them. The germline V gene encodes CDR1 MNHEY and CDR2 SVGAGI. The CDR3 bases are TGTGCCACCCTTCGTGGGAGACAACTACCCGGGGAGCTGTTTTTT. Encoded protein: CATLRGRQLPGELFF.

The chain carries TRBV9 and TRBJ2-5, with D tentatively TRBD2 (6 bases). Germline loops: CDR1 SGDLS, CDR2 YYNGEE. The length of the CDR3 is 15 residues. Trimming took off 4 bases at V and 7 bases at J, with 20 bases between the two ends. In DNA, the CDR3 is TGTGCCAGCAGCCCCCTTAAGTCGGGGGTGGGGACCCAGTACTTC. The encoded protein is CASSPLKSGVGTQYF.

The chain employs TRBV5-4 and TRBJ2-5, with D possibly TRBD2 on 5 matching bases. V was trimmed by 4 bases and J by 0 bases, leaving 10 bases between them. Germline CDR1 and CDR2: SGHNT and YYREEE (reference sequence). CDR3 length equals 14 residues. This CDR3 is CASSTPGYQETQYF. CDR3 sequence (DNA): TGTGCCAGCAGCACCCCGGGATACCAAGAGACCCAGTACTTC.

This clone was seen a handful of times. The J gene is TRBJ2-1, the V gene TRBV7-3, with D maybe TRBD2 (5 bases). V gave up 3 bases and J gave up 6 bases, with 15 bases separating them. Germline V gives CDR1 SGHTA, CDR2 FQGTGA. The CDR3 runs 15 residues. CDR3 bases: TGTGCCAGCAGCTTGGACTTCCCGCCCCCCAATGAGCAGTTCTTC. It codes for CASSLDFPPPNEQFF.

The V gene is TRBV25-1, the J gene TRBJ1-4; 7 bases map to TRBD1. This CDR3 has 14 amino acids. Germline CDR1 is MGHDK and CDR2 is SYGVNS. J was trimmed by 6 bases and V by 1 base; bases with no gene match: 2. Here the CDR3 reads CASSESRGDEKLFF. The CDR3 DNA reads as TGTGCCAGCAGTGAATCCAGGGGGGATGAAAAACTGTTTTTT.

The J gene is TRBJ2-2, the V gene TRBV10-3, with TRBD2 as a possible D gene (5 bases). The CDR3 extends over 14 amino acids. Trimming took off 0 bases at V and 3 bases at J, with 5 bases between the two ends. Germline CDR1 is ENHRY and CDR2 is SYGVKD. Here the CDR3 DNA reads TGTGCCATCAGTGAGTCGAGGGACACCGGGGAGCTGTTTTTT. It yields the protein CAISESRDTGELFF.

V usage is TRBV7-3 and J usage is TRBJ2-1; 11 bases align to TRBD2. Germline V gene lookup returns CDR1 SGHTA and CDR2 FQGTGA. The V segment lost 5 bases and the J segment 4 bases; nucleotides outside the gene matches: 4. The CDR3 spans 15 residues. CDR3 sequence (DNA): TGTGCCAGCAGCGCGCTAGCGGGAGGTTACAATGAGCAGTTCTTC. Translation gives CASSALAGGYNEQFF.

J is TRBJ2-5 and V is TRBV19; 8 bases map to TRBD1. CDR3 length: 14 residues. The germline gives CDR1 LNHDA, CDR2 SQIVND (reference sequence). V lost 6 bases, J lost 5 bases, and 8 bases stayed unmatched. CDR3 nucleotide sequence: TGTGCCAGTAGCTTCAGGGGGCTGGGGGAGACCCAGTACTTC. It is translated as CASSFRGLGETQYF. The full variable domain, with the rest looked up from reference TRBV19 and TRBJ2-5, is DGGITQSPKYLFRKEGQNVTLSCEQNLNHDAMYWYRQDPGQGLRLIYYSQIVNDFQKGDIAEGYSVSREKKESFPLTVTSAQKNPTAFYLCASSFRGLGETQYFGPGTRLLVL.

V and J are TRBV19 and TRBJ2-5; TRBD2 might be the D (5 bases). Germline V gene sequence: CDR1 LNHDA, CDR2 SQIVND (reference sequence). The CDR3 is made up of 15 amino acids. Trimming left V 6 bases short and J 0 bases short, with 14 bases between. DNA for the CDR3: TGTGCCAGTAGCCAAACGTGGGAGTACCAAGAGACCCAGTACTTC. This sequence encodes CASSQTWEYQETQYF.

V usage is TRBV29-1 and J usage is TRBJ2-3; the match to TRBD2 covers 9 bases. The ends lost 6 bases at V and 0 bases at J; junction bases unmatched: 10. CDR3 length: 16 residues. CDR1 is SQVTM and CDR2 is ANQGSEA in the germline V gene. The DNA for the CDR3 is TGCAGCGTGCGAACCACTAGCGGGCGTAGCACAGATACGCAGTATTTT. This translates into CSVRTTSGRSTDTQYF.

V and J are TRBV7-9 and TRBJ1-1; D is possibly TRBD1 (5 bases). Germline V gene sequence: CDR1 SEHNR, CDR2 FQNEAQ (reference sequence). The ends were cut back, 5 bases at V and 4 bases at J, with 17 bases in the middle. The CDR3 has 15 residues. The CDR3 coding sequence is TGTGCCAGCAGCCGAGCTGGGGCGGGGGGCACTGAAGCTTTCTTT. Translated: CASSRAGAGGTEAFF.

The CDR3 nucleotides are TGTGCCAGCAGGTCCGGGACAGGGGAAGCTTTCTTT. This encodes CASRSGTGEAFF. This rearrangement joins TRBV7-9 to TRBJ1-1; 9 positions match TRBD1. This CDR3 contains 12 residues. The ends lost 6 bases at V and 8 bases at J; junction bases unmatched: 4. Germline CDR1 and CDR2: SEHNR and FQNEAQ (reference sequence).